This record concerns one T cell receptor (beta chain) sequence. Graft-derived tissue was subjected to processing to liberate intraepithelial and lamina propria lymphocytes. V was clipped by 9 bases and J by 15 bases, with 15 bases between them. The germline gives CDR1 SGHTA, CDR2 FQGNSA. The CDR3 runs to 10 residues. The data were taken from a study of graft-versus-host responses after intestinal transplantation. Assay used: immunoSEQ multiplex PCR; TCRdb lists only in-frame clones, some missing. The sample contains about 21,000 clones, over 65% of which appear only once. The chain has TRBV7-2 and TRBJ2-1; weak D call: TRBD2 (5 bases). The receptor's source is a human patient who received an intestinal transplant, so some T cells may come from the graft donor. Sequencing was performed on ileum tissue, taken approximately three weeks after intestinal transplant. Here the CDR3 reads CASGLGYLFF. The CDR3 DNA is TGTGCCAGTGGACTGGGGTATCTGTTCTTC.